These T cell receptor beta chains were read from a single sample in a study of beta chain features in type 1 diabetes. Some clones are missing from TCRdb's copy, which holds only in-frame ones; the method was immunoSEQ multiplex PCR. This sample yields more than 50,000 clones, of which around 63% are seen a single time; about 2.2% belongs to the top ten. The specimen was Tregs from blood. The source of these receptors is a woman in her late teens or twenties in good health. CDR3s include the opening cysteine and the closing phenylalanine or tryptophan. D genes are given only for firm matches. Clone size is given for some rows only: seen once, a few or many times, or a class if the clone is expanded.

clone size	D gene	V gene	J gene	CDR3 DNA	CDR3 protein
-	TRBD1	TRBV7-2	TRBJ1-2	TGTGCCAGCAGCTTAGCCGCCCTGACAGGGGGACTTATCTATGGCTACACCTTC	CASSLAALTGGLIYGYTF
-	TRBD2	TRBV5-1	TRBJ2-1	TGCGCCAGCGCAACCCTAGCGGGGGATGACAATGAGCAGTTCTTC	CASATLAGDDNEQFF
-	-	TRBV29-1	TRBJ1-1	TGCAGCGGGGGACACCCCACGTTGCTTTTCTTT	CSGGHPTLLFF
few	TRBD2	TRBV5-1	TRBJ2-1	TGCGCCAGCAGCCTGGGGGGACTAGCGGCCTACAATGAGCAGTTCTTC	CASSLGGLAAYNEQFF
medium-sized	-	TRBV12-5	TRBJ2-7	TGTGCTAGTGGTTTGGTACAGGATGCCGAGCAGTACTTC	CASGLVQDAEQYF
-	-	TRBV18	TRBJ2-1	TGTGCCAGCTCACCACAGTGGGGGGTTGAAAATGAGCAGTTCTTC	CASSPQWGVENEQFF
few	TRBD1	TRBV6-5	TRBJ1-5	TGTGCCAGCAGTCGACAGGGTAGCAATCAGCCCCAGCATTTT	CASSRQGSNQPQHF
-	-	TRBV19	TRBJ2-6	TGTGCCAGTAGTATAGTAGCGTCGTGGGCCAACGTCCTGACTTTC	CASSIVASWANVLTF
-	TRBD1	TRBV19	TRBJ2-5	TGTGCCAGTTGTGAACAGGGGGGAGAGACCCAGTACTTC	CASCEQGGETQYF
few	TRBD1	TRBV4-2	TRBJ2-3	TGTGCCAGCAGCTTCAGGGGACAGGGCGGAGATACGCAGTATTTT	CASSFRGQGGDTQYF
-	TRBD2	TRBV5-1	TRBJ2-1	TGCGCCAGCAGCTTGAGGGAGGGGTCATACAATGAGCAGTTCTTC	CASSLREGSYNEQFF
few	-	TRBV7-9	TRBJ1-4	TGTGCCAGCAGCTTTTGGAGGGGAGCTAATGAAAAACTGTTTTTT	CASSFWRGANEKLFF
-	TRBD1	TRBV9	TRBJ1-2	TGTGCCAGCAGCCCAAACTTTGACCGGGACAGCTATGGCTACACCTTC	CASSPNFDRDSYGYTF
-	-	TRBV7-8	TRBJ2-1	TGTGCCAGCAGCACCTCTCGGGGATACAATGAGCAGTTCTTC	CASSTSRGYNEQFF
-	TRBD2	TRBV20-1	TRBJ2-1	TGCAGTGCTTCGGGACTAGCACGGTTCTTC	CSASGLARFF
-	-	TRBV19	TRBJ1-2	TGTGCCAGTAGTATCCCCTCCGGGACATCCTATGGCTACACCTTC	CASSIPSGTSYGYTF
-	TRBD2	TRBV13	TRBJ2-3	TGTGCCAGCAGCCTGACTAGCGGGGGGCCTCTAAGCACAGATACGCAGTATTTT	CASSLTSGGPLSTDTQYF
-	TRBD1	TRBV4-2	TRBJ2-1	TGTGCCAGCAGCCCCGGAAGGGGGCTATCCTACAATGAGCAGTTCTTC	CASSPGRGLSYNEQFF
-	-	TRBV30	TRBJ2-7	TGTGCCTGGAGATCTTGGGCGGGATCCTACGAGCAGTACTTC	CAWRSWAGSYEQYF
-	TRBD2	TRBV2	TRBJ2-7	TGTGCCAGCCTTAGAGGACTAGCGGGGGACGAGCAGTACTTC	CASLRGLAGDEQYF
-	TRBD1	TRBV5-1	TRBJ2-7	TGCGCCAGCAGCTTGGTGGGGACAGGGGCCTTAGGCGAGCAGTACTTC	CASSLVGTGALGEQYF
-	TRBD2	TRBV30	TRBJ2-3	TGTGCCTGGAGTGTAGGACTAGCGGGCCTCACAGATACGCAGTATTTT	CAWSVGLAGLTDTQYF
few	-	TRBV14	TRBJ2-7	TGTGCCAGCAGCCATAGCTCCTACGAGCAGTACTTC	CASSHSSYEQYF
-	-	TRBV20-1	TRBJ1-2	TGCAGTGCTTCCGTTTCTTATGGCTACACCTTC	CSASVSYGYTF
-	TRBD1	TRBV7-2	TRBJ2-3	TGTGCCAGCAGCTTAGCGGACAGGGGATGGGATACGCAGTATTTT	CASSLADRGWDTQYF
-	-	TRBV10-3	TRBJ2-2	TGTGCCATCAGTGAGTTCGAGCGCGGGGAGCTGTTTTTT	CAISEFERGELFF
few	-	TRBV5-1	TRBJ2-1	TGCGCCAGCAGCTTGGGAAGGGGGTACAATGAGCAGTTCTTC	CASSLGRGYNEQFF
few	TRBD1	TRBV4-2	TRBJ2-1	TGTGCCAGCAGCCAAGATTTGGACAGGGGACGGTTCTTC	CASSQDLDRGRFF
-	-	TRBV5-1	TRBJ2-1	TGCGCCAGCAGCTTGGAACAGACGAGCTCCTACAATGAGCAGTTCTTC	CASSLEQTSSYNEQFF
-	TRBD1	TRBV5-1	TRBJ2-1	TGCGCCAGCAGCCCGAGGGACAGGGCCGATGAGCAGTTCTTC	CASSPRDRADEQFF
-	TRBD2	TRBV29-1	TRBJ2-1	TGCAGCGTAAGACTAGCGGGAGTAAAAGATTCCCATTGGGTGAACAATGAGCAGTTCTTC	CSVRLAGVKDSHWVNNEQFF
-	-	TRBV6-5	TRBJ2-7	TGTGCCAGCAGAAGTACTCGCTCCTACGAGCAGTACTTC	CASRSTRSYEQYF
-	-	TRBV6-6	TRBJ1-2	TGTGCCAGCACCAAAAACTCTAACTATGGCTACACCTTC	CASTKNSNYGYTF
few	-	TRBV5-8	TRBJ2-7	TGTGCCAGCAGCGTCACCGGGATGAATGACTACGAGCAGTACTTC	CASSVTGMNDYEQYF
-	TRBD1	TRBV4-3	TRBJ1-1	TGCGCCAGCAGCCAAGTGGGACAGGGGGACACTGAAGCTTTCTTT	CASSQVGQGDTEAFF
-	TRBD1	TRBV27	TRBJ1-1	TGTGCCAGCAGTTGGACAGGGGGCTATGGCACTGAAGCTTTCTTT	CASSWTGGYGTEAFF
few	-	TRBV5-1	TRBJ1-1	TGCGCCAGCAGTTACAGGGATGACACTGAAGCTTTCTTT	CASSYRDDTEAFF
-	-	TRBV15	TRBJ1-1	TGTGCCACCAGCAGAGGAGTGGGGGGAAGGGTCACTGAAGCTTTCTTT	CATSRGVGGRVTEAFF
-	TRBD1	TRBV5-6	TRBJ2-4	TGTGCCAGCAGCTTCGGGACAGCTTTCCAAAACATTCAGTACTTC	CASSFGTAFQNIQYF
-	TRBD1	TRBV18	TRBJ2-1	TGTGCCAGCTCACTCCGACAGGGGGCTGTAGTAGATGAGCAGTTCTTC	CASSLRQGAVVDEQFF
-	TRBD1	TRBV18	TRBJ1-5	TGTGCCAGCTCGCCCGGAGACAGGGGGAGGAAGCATTTT	CASSPGDRGRKHF
-	TRBD2	TRBV9	TRBJ2-1	TGTGCCAGCAGCTTGGGACTAGCGGGGGGGTGGAATGAGCAGTTCTTC	CASSLGLAGGWNEQFF
medium-sized	TRBD1	TRBV19	TRBJ1-5	TGTGCCAGTAGTATCCAGGGACAGGGACGGCAGCCCCAGCATTTT	CASSIQGQGRQPQHF
-	TRBD2	TRBV10-3	TRBJ2-2	TGTGCCATCTCCGGACTAGCGGGACACACCGGGGAGCTGTTTTTT	CAISGLAGHTGELFF
-	-	TRBV5-6	TRBJ2-5	TGTGCCAGCAGCTTCGGGACATATCAAGAGACCCAGTACTTC	CASSFGTYQETQYF
-	TRBD1	TRBV2	TRBJ1-1	TGTGCCAGCAGTGGGACAGGGGGGTACACTGAAGCTTTCTTT	CASSGTGGYTEAFF
-	-	TRBV15	TRBJ1-5	TGTGCCACCAGCAGGGACAGAGATCAGCCCCAGCATTTT	CATSRDRDQPQHF
-	TRBD1	TRBV30	TRBJ2-7	TGTGCCTGGAGTGTCCCTGGACAGGGCGTCTACGAGCAGTACTTC	CAWSVPGQGVYEQYF
few	-	TRBV7-9	TRBJ2-5	TGTGCCAGCCGCGGGGTTGTAGAGACCCAGTACTTC	CASRGVVETQYF
-	-	TRBV6-1	TRBJ2-5	TGTGCCAGCAGTGAGACGGGGGAGACCCAGTACTTC	CASSETGETQYF
-	-	TRBV2	TRBJ1-5	TGTGCCAGCAGCCCCCCGGGGGGTTTCCGACAGCCCCAGCATTTT	CASSPPGGFRQPQHF
few	-	TRBV5-1	TRBJ2-1	TGCGCCAGCAGCACCCTACTAGCTACCACCTACAATGAGCAGTTCTTC	CASSTLLATTYNEQFF
-	TRBD2	TRBV5-1	TRBJ2-7	TGCGCCAGCAGCCCAGGACTAGTTCTTTCCTACGAGCAGTACTTC	CASSPGLVLSYEQYF
-	TRBD2	TRBV10-3	TRBJ2-3	TGTGCCATCACAGATAGCGGGGGCACAGATACGCAGTATTTT	CAITDSGGTDTQYF
-	TRBD1	TRBV7-9	TRBJ2-1	TGTGCCAGCAGCTTGGGACAGGGAAACAATGAGCAGTTCTTC	CASSLGQGNNEQFF
-	TRBD1	TRBV2	TRBJ2-5	TGTGCCAGTCGGGACAGGGGGAGTGAGCAGTACTTC	CASRDRGSEQYF